The TCR beta chain under discussion was sequenced for a study of long-term antiretroviral therapy in people with HIV. It was version v3.0 of the immunoSEQ assay that was run at survey level. Using immunoSEQ multiplex PCR, the repertoire was profiled, and TCRdb retains in-frame clones only, with some absent. This table holds tens of thousands of clones, under 80% found once. The CDR3 contains 13 residues. In germline, CDR1 is SQVTM, CDR2 ANQGSEA. The germline V and J ends were trimmed by 2 bases and 7 bases, with 12 bases remaining between them. The specimen comprised unsorted PBMCs, sampled 1.1 years before starting antiretroviral therapy. The source is a woman aged 40 to 50 with HIV. The chain carries TRBV29-1 and TRBJ2-1, with D possibly TRBD1 on 6 matching bases. The CDR3 loop is CSVEPRQANEQFF. As DNA, the CDR3 is TGCAGCGTTGAACCGCGACAGGCTAATGAGCAGTTCTTC.